Detailed here is one T cell receptor beta chain. The CDR3 is 15 amino acids. Germline CDR1 is LGHDT and CDR2 is YNNKEL (reference sequence). The V gene lost 1 base and the J gene lost 6 bases, with 12 bases spanning the gap. The record originates from a study of blood T cell repertoires in COVID-19. Sequenced by immunoSEQ multiplex PCR; TCRdb stores in-frame clones only, minus some. The sample includes about 220,000 clones, 85% to 90% of them seen just once. This clonotype was obtained from a man younger than 45 who had been exposed to COVID-19. The V call is TRBV3-1 (or the pseudogene TRBV3-2), the J call TRBJ1-4; tentatively, D is TRBD1 (5 bases). Input material: PBMCs or T cells enriched from blood (not recorded which). CDR3 sequence (DNA): TGTGCCAGCAGCCAAGTCGGGACTGACCATGAAAAACTGTTTTTT. Translating it yields CASSQVGTDHEKLFF.